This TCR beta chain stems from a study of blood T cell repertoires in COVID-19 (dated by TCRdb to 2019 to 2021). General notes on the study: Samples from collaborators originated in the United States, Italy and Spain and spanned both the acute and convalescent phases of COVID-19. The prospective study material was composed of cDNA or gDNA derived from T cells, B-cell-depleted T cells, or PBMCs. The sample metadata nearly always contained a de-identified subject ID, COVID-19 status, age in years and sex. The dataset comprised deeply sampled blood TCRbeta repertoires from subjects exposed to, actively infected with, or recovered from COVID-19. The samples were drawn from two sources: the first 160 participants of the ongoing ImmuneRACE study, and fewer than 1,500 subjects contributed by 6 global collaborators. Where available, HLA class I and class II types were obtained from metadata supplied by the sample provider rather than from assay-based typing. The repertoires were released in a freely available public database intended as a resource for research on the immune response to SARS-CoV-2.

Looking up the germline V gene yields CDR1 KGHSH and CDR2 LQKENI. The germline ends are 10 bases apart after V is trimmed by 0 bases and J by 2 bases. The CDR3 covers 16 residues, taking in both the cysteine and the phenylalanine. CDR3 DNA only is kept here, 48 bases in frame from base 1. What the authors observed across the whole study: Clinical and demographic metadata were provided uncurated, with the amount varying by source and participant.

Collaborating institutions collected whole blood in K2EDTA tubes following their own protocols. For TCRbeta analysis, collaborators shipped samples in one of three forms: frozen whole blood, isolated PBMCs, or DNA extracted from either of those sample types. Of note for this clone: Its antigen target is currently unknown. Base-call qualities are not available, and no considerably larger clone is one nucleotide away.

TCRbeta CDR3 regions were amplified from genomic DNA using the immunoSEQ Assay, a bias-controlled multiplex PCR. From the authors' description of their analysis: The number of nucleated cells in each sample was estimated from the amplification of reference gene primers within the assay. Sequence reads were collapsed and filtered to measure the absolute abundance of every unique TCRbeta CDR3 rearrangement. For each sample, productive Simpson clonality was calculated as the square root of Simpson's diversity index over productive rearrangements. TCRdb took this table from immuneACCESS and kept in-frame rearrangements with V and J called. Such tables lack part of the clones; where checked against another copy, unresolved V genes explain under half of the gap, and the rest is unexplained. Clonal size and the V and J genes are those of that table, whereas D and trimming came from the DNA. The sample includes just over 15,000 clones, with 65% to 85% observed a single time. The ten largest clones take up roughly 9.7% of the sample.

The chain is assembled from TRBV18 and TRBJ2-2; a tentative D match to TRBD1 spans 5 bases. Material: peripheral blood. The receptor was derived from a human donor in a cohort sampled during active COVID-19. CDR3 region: CASSPPSQGNTGELFF. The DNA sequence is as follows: TGTGCCAGCTCACCACCTAGCCAGGGAAACACCGGGGAGCTGTTTTTT.